This entry lists 2 T cell receptor beta chains sequenced from one sample in a study of T cells in Graves' hyperthyroidism and ophthalmopathy. Amplification of TCR beta CDR3 regions was performed using RNA transcripts as template. Researchers ran a first-round RT-PCR on the TCR CDR3 using the HTBI primer set. TCRdb reanalysed the multiplex PCR reads using MiXCR and keeps one entry per CDR3 protein. The data contain 400,000 or so distinct CDR3 sequences, roughly 13% of them seen just once; the ten biggest clones take up 28%. Sequencing was done on a sample of blood. These receptors were taken from a man over 45 with Graves' ophthalmopathy.

This clonotype was seen many times. The V gene is TRBV20-1, the J gene TRBJ1-1; weak D call: TRBD1 (6 bases). The CDR3 loop spans 13 amino acids. CDR1 and CDR2 from the germline V gene are DFQATT and SNEGSKA (reference sequence). V lost 4 bases, J lost 4 bases, and 13 bases lay in between. Written as DNA, the CDR3 is TGCAGTGCTATAGGGGGGCGGCTCACTGAAGCTTTCTTT. Residues: CSAIGGRLTEAFF.

This clonotype was seen a handful of times. The chain is built from TRBV28 and TRBJ2-7; D unresolved. This CDR3 has 11 amino acids. CDR1 and CDR2 from the germline V gene are MDHEN and SYDVKM. V lost 2 bases to trimming and J lost 5 bases, with 4 bases between them. CDR3 nucleotide sequence: TGTGCCAGCAGTTTAACGCACGAGCAGTACTTC. Its protein product is CASSLTHEQYF. Full variable domain (missing parts from reference TRBV28 and TRBJ2-7): DVKVTQSSRYLVKRTGEKVFLECVQDMDHENMFWYRQDPGLGLRLIYFSYDVKMKEKGDIPEGYSVSREKKERFSLILESASTNQTSMYLCASSLTHEQYFGPGTRLTVT.